This TCR beta chain is from a study of shared clonotypes between healthy human individuals. The J segment lost 0 bases and the V segment lost 4 bases, leaving 5 bases of the junction unmatched. Germline loops: CDR1 SGHRS, CDR2 YFSETQ. This CDR3 has 18 amino acids. The assay was immunoSEQ multiplex PCR, and TCRdb's table has in-frame clones only and misses some. The repertoire holds about 470,000 clones, with about four fifths as singletons. With regard to this clone: Other DNA sequences within the sample encode an identical CDR3.

The sequence was obtained from a woman in her 40s in good health. Some clones in this sample may be carry-over from other donors' samples. The source material was PBMCs. V usage is TRBV5-1 and J usage is TRBJ2-1, with TRBD2 matching over 15 bases. CDR3 bases: TGCGCCAGCAGCCCAGGACTAGCGGGAGGGTACTCCTACAATGAGCAGTTCTTC. Translation gives CASSPGLAGGYSYNEQFF.